This T cell receptor (beta chain) was recovered during a study of regulatory T cells in long-lasting Graves disease. The study's findings and limits: A greater number of public clonotypes (2,741) was shared by persistent patients than by new patients (around 960). Favored gene segments in persistent disease were TRBV28, TRBJ1-2 and TRBJ2-5. Investigators studied peripheral blood only, not thyroid tissue. Newly diagnosed Graves' patients exceeded persistent ones in TCR diversity.

Regarding time point: persistent/refractory GD, antithyroid drugs over 5 years with positive TRAb. Preparation of the TCR library used RNA extracted from PBMCs. To note about this clonotype: Its cognate antigen is unknown.

HTBI primers from iRepertoire and Arm-PCR of CDR3 regions yielded the TCR beta libraries. TCRdb re-called the multiplex PCR reads through MiXCR, storing one row per CDR3 protein. In the table there are about 460,000 distinct CDR3 sequences, about 22% of which are singletons. Trimming shortened V by 5 bases and J by 10 bases, and 24 bases separated the two germline ends. Germline CDR1 reads MNHNS; CDR2 reads SASEGT. This CDR3 spans 16 amino acids. This chain connects TRBV6-1 to TRBJ2-1; the D call may be TRBD1 or TRBD2 (5 bases each). Material: peripheral blood mononuclear cells (PBMCs), obtained when the disease was refractory, from a patient treated with antithyroid drugs. The TCR sequence derives from a female donor with Graves disease. The CDR3 region is CASSPMGTVVIGEQFF. The CDR3, as DNA: TGTGCCAGCAGTCCGATGGGGACCGTGGTCATCGGGGAGCAGTTCTTC.